This T cell receptor (beta chain) was identified during a study of cytomegalovirus exposure and HLA in healthy donors. Only one count was recorded for this clone. Other DNA sequences in this sample translate to the same CDR3. Both 60 Vbeta primers and 13 Jbeta primers went into the PCR. Libraries were prepared by immunoSEQ multiplex PCR; TCRdb keeps only in-frame clonotypes and omits some of them. The data show around 62,000 clones, more than 70% seen once. The germline gives CDR1 MNHEY, CDR2 SVGAGI. J gave up 2 bases and V 6 bases, and 3 bases lay outside the gene matches. The length of the CDR3 is 14 residues.

The gene calls are TRBV6-5 and TRBJ2-7, with 11 nucleotides matching TRBD2. Sequenced sample: PBMCs. This receptor was identified in a man aged 35-49 years in good health and CMV-seronegative. The CDR3 sequence: CASRLAGGPYEQYF. CDR3 sequence (DNA): TGTGCCAGCAGATTAGCGGGAGGGCCCTACGAGCAGTACTTC.